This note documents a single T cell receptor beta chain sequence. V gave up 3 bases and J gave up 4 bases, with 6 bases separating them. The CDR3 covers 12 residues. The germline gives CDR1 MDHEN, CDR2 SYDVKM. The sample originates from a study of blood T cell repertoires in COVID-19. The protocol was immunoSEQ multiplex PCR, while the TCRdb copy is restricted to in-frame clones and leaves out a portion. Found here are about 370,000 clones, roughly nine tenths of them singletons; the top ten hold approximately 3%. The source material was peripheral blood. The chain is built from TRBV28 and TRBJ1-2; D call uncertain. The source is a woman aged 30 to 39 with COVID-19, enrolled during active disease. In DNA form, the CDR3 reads TGTGCCAGCAGTTTTAACAGCTATGGCTACACCTTC. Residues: CASSFNSYGYTF.